The TCR beta chain described here comes from a study of OX40 agonist ivuxolimab in advanced cancers. Profiled with immunoSEQ multiplex PCR; TCRdb holds only in-frame clones, not every one. The repertoire holds fewer than 16,000 clones, with roughly three quarters as singletons. The germline V gene has CDR1 WSHSY and CDR2 SAAADI. The ends were cut back, 3 bases at V and 8 bases at J, with 13 bases in the middle. This CDR3 contains 13 residues. The sequence was obtained from an adult with an advanced solid tumor such as melanoma, head and neck, liver or kidney cancer. The chain combines TRBV10-2 with TRBJ1-2; tentatively, D is TRBD1 (5 bases). The input for sequencing was CD4+ or CD8+ T cells sorted from blood, taken in a trial of the OX40 agonist ivuxolimab. CDR3 bases: TGCGCCAGCAGTGATGTGGGACCGGGAGGCTACACCTTC. Translated: CASSDVGPGGYTF.